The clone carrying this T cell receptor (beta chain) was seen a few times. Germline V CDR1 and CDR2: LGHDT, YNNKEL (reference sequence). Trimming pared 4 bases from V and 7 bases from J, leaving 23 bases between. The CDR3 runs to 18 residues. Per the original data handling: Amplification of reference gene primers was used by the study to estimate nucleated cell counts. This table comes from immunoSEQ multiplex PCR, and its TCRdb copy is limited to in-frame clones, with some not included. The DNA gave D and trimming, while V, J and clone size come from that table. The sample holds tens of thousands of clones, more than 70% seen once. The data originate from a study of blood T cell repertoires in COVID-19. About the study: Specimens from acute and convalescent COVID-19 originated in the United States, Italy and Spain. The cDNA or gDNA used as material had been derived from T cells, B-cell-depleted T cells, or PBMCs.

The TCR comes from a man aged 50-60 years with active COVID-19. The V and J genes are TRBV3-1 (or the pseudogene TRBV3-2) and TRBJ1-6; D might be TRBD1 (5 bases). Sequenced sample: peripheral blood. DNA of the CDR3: TGTGCCAGCAGCCCATTAGGGGCGCAGGAATCTGGCAATTCACCCCTCCACTTT. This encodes CASSPLGAQESGNSPLHF.